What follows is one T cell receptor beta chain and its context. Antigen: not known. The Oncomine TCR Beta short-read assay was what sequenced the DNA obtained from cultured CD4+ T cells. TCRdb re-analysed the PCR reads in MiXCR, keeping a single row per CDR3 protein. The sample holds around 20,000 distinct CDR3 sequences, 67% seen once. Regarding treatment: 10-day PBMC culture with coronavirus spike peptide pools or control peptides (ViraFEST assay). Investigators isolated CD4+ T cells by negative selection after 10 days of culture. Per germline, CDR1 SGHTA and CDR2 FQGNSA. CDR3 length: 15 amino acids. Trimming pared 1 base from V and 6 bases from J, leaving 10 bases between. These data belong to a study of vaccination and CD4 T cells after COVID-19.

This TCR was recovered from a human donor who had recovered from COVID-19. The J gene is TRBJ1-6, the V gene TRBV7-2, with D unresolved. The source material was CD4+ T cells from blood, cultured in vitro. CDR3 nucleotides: TGTGCCAGCAGCTTAGGGACCGTCAGTAATTCACCCCTCCACTTT. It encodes CASSLGTVSNSPLHF.